Listed below are T cell receptor beta chains from one sample, sequenced in a study of CD8+ T cells in alopecia areata. The method was immunoSEQ multiplex PCR; TCRdb's version includes in-frame clones alone and lacks a portion of them. The sample has about 23,000 clones, roughly 52% seen once. The sequenced material came from NKG2D-high CD8+ T cells sorted from blood. These receptors were taken from a human donor with alopecia areata. Each CDR3 is given with its conserved first and last residue. The D gene is left open where the match is weak. Expanded clones are given a class, and other clones once, few, many or no size at all.

v_gene: TRBV30; j_gene: TRBJ1-4; abundance: few; d_gene: TRBD1; CDR3nt: TGTGCCTGGAGCCCAGGGGGTGAACTGTTTTTT; CDR3aa: CAWSPGGELFF
v_gene: TRBV27; j_gene: TRBJ1-2; abundance: .; d_gene: TRBD1; CDR3nt: TGTGCCAGCAGTATGACCGGGACAGGGGTCTATGGCTACACCTTC; CDR3aa: CASSMTGTGVYGYTF
v_gene: TRBV25-1; j_gene: TRBJ2-7; abundance: .; d_gene: .; CDR3nt: TGTGCCAGCAGTGAAATGGGGACCTACGAGCAGTACTTC; CDR3aa: CASSEMGTYEQYF
v_gene: TRBV7-2; j_gene: TRBJ2-3; abundance: .; d_gene: .; CDR3nt: TGTGCCAGCAGCTTAGGGGTTACTAGCACAGATACGCAGTATTTT; CDR3aa: CASSLGVTSTDTQYF
v_gene: TRBV2; j_gene: TRBJ2-6; abundance: few; d_gene: .; CDR3nt: TGTGCCAGCAGACAGTCTGGGGCCAACGTCCTGACTTTC; CDR3aa: CASRQSGANVLTF
v_gene: TRBV29-1; j_gene: TRBJ1-2; abundance: .; d_gene: .; CDR3nt: TGCAGCGACTACGCACGCGCTAACTATGGCTACACCTTC; CDR3aa: CSDYARANYGYTF
v_gene: TRBV2; j_gene: TRBJ1-5; abundance: .; d_gene: TRBD1; CDR3nt: TGTGCCAGCGGACTTCCGGGACAGGGGTTTAGCAATCAGCCCCAGCATTTT; CDR3aa: CASGLPGQGFSNQPQHF
v_gene: TRBV5-1; j_gene: TRBJ2-3; abundance: .; d_gene: TRBD2; CDR3nt: TGCGCCAGCAGCGCGGGACTAGCGGGAGACGATACGCAGTATTTT; CDR3aa: CASSAGLAGDDTQYF
v_gene: TRBV7-3; j_gene: TRBJ2-7; abundance: .; d_gene: .; CDR3nt: TGTGCCAGCAGCTTAAACGGGGGAAGCTCCTACGAGCAGTACTTC; CDR3aa: CASSLNGGSSYEQYF
v_gene: TRBV13; j_gene: TRBJ2-7; abundance: .; d_gene: .; CDR3nt: TGTGCCAGCAGCTTAGGCCCCTCCTACGAGCAGTACTTC; CDR3aa: CASSLGPSYEQYF
v_gene: TRBV30; j_gene: TRBJ2-2; abundance: few; d_gene: .; CDR3nt: TGTGCCTGGAGTGAAACGGGAGATACCACCGGGGAGCTGTTTTTT; CDR3aa: CAWSETGDTTGELFF
v_gene: TRBV5-6; j_gene: TRBJ2-3; abundance: .; d_gene: .; CDR3nt: TGTGCCAGCAGCCCGGGGGGCCAGGCGCCCCCAGATACGCAGTATTTT; CDR3aa: CASSPGGQAPPDTQYF
v_gene: TRBV13; j_gene: TRBJ1-5; abundance: .; d_gene: .; CDR3nt: TGTGCCAGCAGCTTAGGCCTGACCCCCCAGCATTTT; CDR3aa: CASSLGLTPQHF
v_gene: TRBV6-6; j_gene: TRBJ2-7; abundance: .; d_gene: .; CDR3nt: TGTGCCAGCAGTTATCCAGCGGCCGCCAGTCGCATGGAGCAGTACTTC; CDR3aa: CASSYPAAASRMEQYF
v_gene: TRBV29-1; j_gene: TRBJ2-1; abundance: few; d_gene: .; CDR3nt: TGCAGCGCTGCTAGAAGCAACAATGAGCAGTTCTTC; CDR3aa: CSAARSNNEQFF
v_gene: TRBV7-9; j_gene: TRBJ2-5; abundance: many; d_gene: TRBD1; CDR3nt: TGTGCCAGCAGCTTAGGTCGGGACAGTGTAGAGACCCAGTACTTC; CDR3aa: CASSLGRDSVETQYF
v_gene: TRBV13; j_gene: TRBJ2-1; abundance: .; d_gene: .; CDR3nt: TGTGCCAGCAGCTCGGGACCGAAGCAGTTCTTC; CDR3aa: CASSSGPKQFF
v_gene: TRBV10-1; j_gene: TRBJ2-3; abundance: few; d_gene: .; CDR3nt: TGCGCCAGCAGTGAATTGGTTGGGGGGCTAAGTACAGATACGCAGTATTTT; CDR3aa: CASSELVGGLSTDTQYF
v_gene: TRBV2; j_gene: TRBJ2-7; abundance: few; d_gene: .; CDR3nt: TGTGCCAGCAGTGAGTCCTCGTACGAGCAGTACTTC; CDR3aa: CASSESSYEQYF
v_gene: TRBV6-4; j_gene: TRBJ2-2; abundance: .; d_gene: .; CDR3nt: TGTGCCAGCATGGGGGGCACCGGGGAGCTGTTTTTT; CDR3aa: CASMGGTGELFF
v_gene: TRBV28; j_gene: TRBJ2-5; abundance: .; d_gene: TRBD2; CDR3nt: TGTGCCAGCAGCCAACGACTAGCGGAAGAGACCCAGTACTTC; CDR3aa: CASSQRLAEETQYF
v_gene: TRBV7-2; j_gene: TRBJ2-7; abundance: .; d_gene: .; CDR3nt: TGTGCCAGCAGCTCTAGCACGTCCTACGAGCAGTACTTC; CDR3aa: CASSSSTSYEQYF
v_gene: TRBV10-1; j_gene: TRBJ2-7; abundance: medium-sized; d_gene: .; CDR3nt: TGCGCCAGCTCTCCTGAGGGCATCCCAGCCTACGAGCAGTACTTC; CDR3aa: CASSPEGIPAYEQYF
v_gene: TRBV4-1; j_gene: TRBJ1-5; abundance: .; d_gene: .; CDR3nt: TGCGCCAGCAGCCAAGTTACGGCGGCTAATCAGCCCCAGCATTTT; CDR3aa: CASSQVTAANQPQHF
v_gene: TRBV28; j_gene: TRBJ1-1; abundance: .; d_gene: .; CDR3nt: TGTGCCAGCAGTTTCACCCTTGAAGCTTTCTTT; CDR3aa: CASSFTLEAFF
v_gene: TRBV7-9; j_gene: TRBJ2-1; abundance: .; d_gene: TRBD2; CDR3nt: TGTGCCAGCAGCTCCCGGGGGGTGGATGAGCAGTTCTTC; CDR3aa: CASSSRGVDEQFF
v_gene: TRBV6-1; j_gene: TRBJ1-1; abundance: .; d_gene: TRBD1; CDR3nt: TGTGCCAGCAGTGAGGGACAGGGCAGGATGCCCGATGAAGCTTTCTTT; CDR3aa: CASSEGQGRMPDEAFF
v_gene: TRBV1; j_gene: TRBJ1-6; abundance: .; d_gene: .; CDR3nt: TGCACCAGCAGCTTAATCACACCCGATTCACCCCTCCACTTT; CDR3aa: CTSSLITPDSPLHF
v_gene: TRBV28; j_gene: TRBJ1-2; abundance: .; d_gene: .; CDR3nt: TGTGCCAGCAGTTTAAGACCAGGGGCGAACGGCTACACCTTC; CDR3aa: CASSLRPGANGYTF
v_gene: TRBV5-1; j_gene: TRBJ2-7; abundance: once; d_gene: TRBD2; CDR3nt: TGCGCCAGCAGCCAACCAAGTCGGGGGGGGCCCTACGAGCAGTACTTC; CDR3aa: CASSQPSRGGPYEQYF
v_gene: TRBV6-5; j_gene: TRBJ2-1; abundance: .; d_gene: .; CDR3nt: TGTGCCAGCAGTTACTACCGGGACGGATACAATGAGCAGTTCTTC; CDR3aa: CASSYYRDGYNEQFF
v_gene: TRBV28; j_gene: TRBJ2-3; abundance: once; d_gene: TRBD1; CDR3nt: TGTGCCAGCAGCCGGACAGGGATGGGCACAGATACGCAGTATTTT; CDR3aa: CASSRTGMGTDTQYF
v_gene: TRBV28; j_gene: TRBJ1-1; abundance: .; d_gene: TRBD1; CDR3nt: TGTGCCAGCAGTTTATCCGGGACAGGGTATTACACTGAAGCTTTCTTT; CDR3aa: CASSLSGTGYYTEAFF
v_gene: TRBV4-1; j_gene: TRBJ2-1; abundance: .; d_gene: TRBD2; CDR3nt: TGCGCCAGCAGCCAAGGGGGACTAGCGGGATTTAATGAGCAGTTCTTC; CDR3aa: CASSQGGLAGFNEQFF
v_gene: TRBV28; j_gene: TRBJ2-2; abundance: .; d_gene: .; CDR3nt: TGTGCCAGCAGTTATATGAACACCGGGGAGCTGTTTTTT; CDR3aa: CASSYMNTGELFF
v_gene: TRBV21-1; j_gene: TRBJ2-7; abundance: few; d_gene: .; CDR3nt: TGTGCCAGCAGCAAAGGGCTAGCGGGCGAGCAGTACTTC; CDR3aa: CASSKGLAGEQYF
v_gene: TRBV7-9; j_gene: TRBJ1-5; abundance: .; d_gene: .; CDR3nt: TGTGCCAGCAGCTTAGGTAGTGGGGTCAATCAGCCCCAGCATTTT; CDR3aa: CASSLGSGVNQPQHF
v_gene: TRBV28; j_gene: TRBJ2-7; abundance: many; d_gene: TRBD1; CDR3nt: TGTGCCTCAGAATTGACAGGGACGAACGAGCAGTACTTC; CDR3aa: CASELTGTNEQYF
v_gene: TRBV27; j_gene: TRBJ2-1; abundance: .; d_gene: TRBD2; CDR3nt: TGTGCCAGCAGTTTATCTGCGGGAGGACGGTATGAGCAGTTCTTC; CDR3aa: CASSLSAGGRYEQFF
v_gene: TRBV27; j_gene: TRBJ1-2; abundance: .; d_gene: TRBD1; CDR3nt: TGTGCCAGCAGTGGCCCCCGGGACAGTTACTATGGCTACACCTTC; CDR3aa: CASSGPRDSYYGYTF
v_gene: TRBV6-5; j_gene: TRBJ2-1; abundance: .; d_gene: .; CDR3nt: TGTGCCAGCAGTTACTCAGGAGGGACCAATGAGCAGTTCTTC; CDR3aa: CASSYSGGTNEQFF
v_gene: TRBV9; j_gene: TRBJ2-1; abundance: .; d_gene: .; CDR3nt: TGTGCCAGCAGCGTAGGACAGGACTCTGACAATGAGCAGTTCTTC; CDR3aa: CASSVGQDSDNEQFF
v_gene: TRBV2; j_gene: TRBJ2-2; abundance: few; d_gene: .; CDR3nt: TGTGCCAGCAGCCCCGAACTAGGAGTGTCCGGGGAGCTGTTTTTT; CDR3aa: CASSPELGVSGELFF
v_gene: TRBV7-9; j_gene: TRBJ2-3; abundance: .; d_gene: TRBD2; CDR3nt: TGTGCCAGCAACTTCCTCTCGTTAGCGGGAGCAGATACGCAGTATTTT; CDR3aa: CASNFLSLAGADTQYF
v_gene: TRBV27; j_gene: TRBJ2-1; abundance: few; d_gene: .; CDR3nt: TGTGCCAGCAGTTTATTCGGTGACGTCCGAGGTGAGCAGTTCTTC; CDR3aa: CASSLFGDVRGEQFF
v_gene: TRBV4-1; j_gene: TRBJ2-7; abundance: once; d_gene: .; CDR3nt: TGCGCCAGCAGCCTAAGCGTTGCAAAGTACGAGCAGTACTTC; CDR3aa: CASSLSVAKYEQYF
v_gene: TRBV5-6; j_gene: TRBJ1-2; abundance: few; d_gene: .; CDR3nt: TGTGCCAGCAGCTTGGTGAAAGCTAACTATGGCTACACCTTC; CDR3aa: CASSLVKANYGYTF
v_gene: TRBV4-2; j_gene: TRBJ2-7; abundance: .; d_gene: .; CDR3nt: TGTGCCAGCAGCCAGAGGAGTACCTACGAGCAGTACTTC; CDR3aa: CASSQRSTYEQYF
v_gene: TRBV28; j_gene: TRBJ1-2; abundance: .; d_gene: TRBD1; CDR3nt: TGTGCCAGCAGTTTTCTCGTAGACAGGGTGAATGGCTACACCTTC; CDR3aa: CASSFLVDRVNGYTF
v_gene: TRBV18; j_gene: TRBJ2-3; abundance: few; d_gene: TRBD2; CDR3nt: TGTGCCAGCTCAAGCCCACTAGCGGGAGGGCCTAGTGATACGCAGTATTTT; CDR3aa: CASSSPLAGGPSDTQYF
v_gene: TRBV9; j_gene: TRBJ2-1; abundance: .; d_gene: .; CDR3nt: TGTGCCAGCAGCGTAGGAAGGAATGAGCAGTTCTTC; CDR3aa: CASSVGRNEQFF
v_gene: TRBV11-2; j_gene: TRBJ1-2; abundance: .; d_gene: .; CDR3nt: TGTGCCAGCAGCCCAGGGACTGCCTGGGGCTACACCTTC; CDR3aa: CASSPGTAWGYTF
v_gene: TRBV14; j_gene: TRBJ1-2; abundance: .; d_gene: TRBD1; CDR3nt: TGTGCCAGCAGCCCCTGGCAGGGGGCGGGTTTTACCTATGGCTACACCTTC; CDR3aa: CASSPWQGAGFTYGYTF
v_gene: TRBV13; j_gene: TRBJ2-3; abundance: .; d_gene: TRBD2; CDR3nt: TGTGCCAGCAGCCCAGCGGGGGGTCTAGGAGATACGCAGTATTTT; CDR3aa: CASSPAGGLGDTQYF
v_gene: TRBV13; j_gene: TRBJ2-1; abundance: .; d_gene: .; CDR3nt: TGTGCCAGCAGCTCGAGAGGGGCTCCGGGACAAGAGCTGGGTTACAATGAGCAGTTCTTC; CDR3aa: CASSSRGAPGQELGYNEQFF
v_gene: TRBV29-1; j_gene: TRBJ2-1; abundance: .; d_gene: .; CDR3nt: TGCAGCGTTGAGGGGTTAGCCTCGAGCTCCTACAATGAGCAGTTCTTC; CDR3aa: CSVEGLASSSYNEQFF
v_gene: TRBV6-5; j_gene: TRBJ2-7; abundance: few; d_gene: TRBD2; CDR3nt: TGTGCCAGCAGTCGGACTAGCGGGAGTACCTACGAGCAGTACTTC; CDR3aa: CASSRTSGSTYEQYF
v_gene: TRBV27; j_gene: TRBJ2-3; abundance: .; d_gene: .; CDR3nt: TGTGCCAGCAGTTCTAGAGGGGGACCCAGGGATACGCAGTATTTT; CDR3aa: CASSSRGGPRDTQYF
v_gene: TRBV7-3; j_gene: TRBJ2-2; abundance: few; d_gene: .; CDR3nt: TGTGCCAGCAAAGAATGGGGCAGTACGAACACCGGGGAGCTGTTTTTT; CDR3aa: CASKEWGSTNTGELFF